This TCR beta chain was documented in a study of T cells in Graves' hyperthyroidism and ophthalmopathy (dated by TCRdb to the late 2010s). About the investigation overall: Peripheral blood samples were taken at the time of initial diagnosis, prior to any treatment. To identify TCR V-J signatures that set the groups apart, the researchers used a discovery cohort of 100 patients, made up of 43 with Graves' ophthalmopathy and some 56 with stable Graves' hyperthyroidism. An independent validation cohort of under 20 hyperthyroidism patients and about 16 patients who later progressed to ophthalmopathy tested prospective prediction of ophthalmopathy. For training and testing, the 100 or so patients in the discovery cohort were randomly divided in a 7:3 ratio. The study also compared thyroid tissue and blood T-cell repertoires from about six Graves' hyperthyroidism patients. After sampling, hyperthyroidism patients received methimazole starting at 30 mg daily, and ophthalmopathy patients received high-dose intravenous methylprednisolone. TCR Vbeta CDR3 sequencing of 130 to 150 peripheral blood samples (over 40 ophthalmopathy, about 75 hyperthyroidism and some 17 progressor patients) is reported in the paper. Points the paper makes about the study in general: Blood samples also contained most of the expanded thyroid clonotypes (frequency above 0.001), which suggests that blood repertoires may reflect thyroid immune responses. No statistical method was used to set the sample size in advance, and investigators knew the group allocation. A model built on a 13 V-J signature distinguished ophthalmopathy from stable hyperthyroidism, reaching 87.88% sensitivity and around 81% specificity in cross-validation and 80%/75% in testing. During validation, the model predicted progression to ophthalmopathy a median of approximately 6 months ahead of onset, with around 70% sensitivity and less than 85% specificity.

Amplification of TCR beta CDR3 regions was carried out from RNA transcripts. A first-round RT-PCR of the TCR CDR3 used the HTBI primer set with the Qiagen OneStep RT-PCR kit. Libraries were constructed in a second round of multiplex PCR, after which size selection and purification were carried out. Libraries were sequenced paired-end with 100 bp reads on an Illumina HiSeq2000. Processing in the source paper ran as follows. SOAPnuke was used to process the raw data, with reads discarded if the reads contained adapters or uncalled bases, had a mean Phred below 15, or lacked an exact constant-primer or identifier match. High-quality paired reads were merged with COPE v1.2.5, and unique nucleotide sequences were defined as clonotypes. MiTCR v1.1 was used to align clonotypes to the IMGT TRBV, TRBD and TRBJ reference segments. The analysis included only V-J combinations with a frequency above 0.0001, which together covered 98% to 99.2% of the repertoires. A TCS score was defined as the ratio of F50 (clonal expansion) to E x V (chaos), with BLOSUM62-based TCRdist applied between CDR3 peptides within each V-J. Welch's t-statistics and random forest reduced fewer than 550 V-J features to 10 to 15, which were used in a naive Bayes classifier (R e1071). TCRdb handled the public reads itself, with Q25 trimming in fastp and clone calling in MiXCR, and kept productive beta chains. Each record represents a unique CDR3 protein, reported with the most common genes and DNA among its rows. It is TCRdb's table, rather than the study itself, that gives the V and J calls and clone size. This sample lists more than 500,000 distinct CDR3 sequences; about 16% were detected once. The ten largest clones add up to about 29% of the sample.

Ophthalmopathy patients had moderately to severely active disease, Clinical Activity Score of at least 3, NOSPECS grade of at least 4, and duration under 3 months. Exclusion was applied to patients with uncontrolled infections, other autoimmune diseases, pregnancy or lactation. Diagnoses were based on clinical symptoms, serum thyroxine and TRAb, thyroid ultrasound and orbital computed tomography. PBMCs were separated from under 11 ml of fresh peripheral blood using Ficoll-Paque density gradient centrifugation. Total RNA was extracted with Trizol reagent, and quality was checked on an Agilent 2100 Bioanalyzer. The CDR3 runs 19 amino acids, cysteine and phenylalanine included. Only the CDR3 portion is preserved as DNA: 57 bases, with reading frame beginning at the first base. Sequences DFQATT (CDR1) and SNEGSKA (CDR2) are obtained from the germline V gene (reference sequence). After removal of 6 bases from V and 1 base from J, the junction retains 12 bases not matched to a gene.

This clonotype was seen a single time. The antigen this receptor binds is unknown. The record has no base qualities; no much larger clone is one base away. One read amounts to weak evidence. The receptor's source is a woman aged 30 to 39 with Graves' ophthalmopathy. Material: blood. The chain uses TRBV20-1 and TRBJ2-1; TRBD2 lines up with 16 middle nucleotides. The DNA sequence is as follows: TGCAGTGCGCCGCCGGGACTAGCGGGAGGGCCGGTGTCCTACAATGAGCAGTTCTTC. It specifies CSAPPGLAGGPVSYNEQFF.